The 27 T cell receptor beta chains below all came from one sample that was sequenced in a study of T-cell reconstitution after alpha-beta-depleted transplantation in children (dated by TCRdb to the mid-2010s). The treatment or condition label corresponds to: allogeneic hematopoietic cell transplantation with graft depleted of TCRalphabeta T cells and CD19 B cells. The protocol used for the library was PCR. Sequencing was performed on an Illumina HiSeq 2500. To normalize quantification of the TCRbeta repertoire, the TCR libraries were built with molecular barcoding that relied on unique molecular identifiers. Using fastp at Q25 and MiXCR, TCRdb reprocessed the public reads and kept productive beta chains. Rows matching on CDR3 protein sequence are summarized as one entry with the most common DNA and genes. The sample has some 260,000 distinct CDR3 sequences on record, roughly a quarter of them singletons. About 4.8% of the sample is taken by the ten largest.

This sample comprised PBMCs, mostly from graft donor cells, obtained 360 days after TCRalphabeta/CD19-depleted stem cell transplant. These receptors originate from a female patient aged 2-9 years who had a stem cell transplant for congenital amegakaryocytic thrombocytopenia, so the T cells may come from the graft donor.

The rearrangement links TRBV4-1 to TRBJ2-3, with 11 bases identical to TRBD2. The J segment lost 3 bases and the V segment lost 0 bases, leaving 5 bases of the junction unmatched. This CDR3 has 17 amino acids. CDR1 is MGHRA and CDR2 is YSYEKL in the germline V gene. The CDR3 region is CASSQEELAGETDTQYF. The CDR3, as DNA: TGCGCCAGCAGCCAAGAGGAACTAGCGGGAGAGACAGATACGCAGTATTTT.

The chain is built from TRBV20-1 and TRBJ2-5; 13 bases are a match to TRBD2. The V and J ends lost 3 bases and 2 bases, in that order; junction bases with no gene match: 3. Germline CDR1 DFQATT, CDR2 SNEGSKA (reference sequence). The length of the CDR3 is 15 residues. CDR3 coding DNA: TGCAGTGCTAGTGGACTAGCGGGAGCTCAAGAGACCCAGTACTTC. This encodes CSASGLAGAQETQYF.

V gene TRBV15 combines with J gene TRBJ2-1; TRBD1 matches 11 bases. The length of the CDR3 is 16 residues. CDR1 is LNHNV, CDR2 YYDKDF, per germline (reference sequence). V gave up 0 bases and J gave up 7 bases; unmatched junction bases: 5. CDR3 coding DNA: TGTGCCACCAGCAGAGATCCCGGGACAGGGGGTAATGAGCAGTTCTTC. It specifies CATSRDPGTGGNEQFF.

This clonotype was detected a few times. The chain couples TRBV20-1 to TRBJ2-1, with a tentative D call TRBD1 (5 bases). Germline loops: CDR1 DFQATT, CDR2 SNEGSKA (reference sequence). CDR3 length equals 17 residues. V dropped 4 bases and J dropped 1 base, with 20 bases sitting between them. The CDR3 coding sequence is TGCAGTGCTACGAGCTATTATGACAGACCTTCCTACAATGAGCAGTTCTTC. This encodes CSATSYYDRPSYNEQFF.

This clonotype was found many times. The chain uses TRBV10-3 and TRBJ2-7; D possibly corresponds to TRBD1 (5 bases). The V end lost 1 base, the J end lost 7 bases, and 5 bases lay between the germline ends. Germline V gene data show CDR1 as ENHRY and CDR2 as SYGVKD. The CDR3 spans 11 residues. The CDR3 DNA reads as TGTGCCATCAGTGAGTACAGGGAGCAGTACTTC. It encodes CAISEYREQYF.

This clonotype showed up just a few times. The V gene is TRBV7-2, the J gene TRBJ2-3; TRBD2 matches at 8 bases. Germline CDR1 is SGHTA and CDR2 is FQGNSA. This CDR3 contains 15 residues. Trimming took 1 base from V and 2 from J; bases not matched to a gene: 2. DNA of the CDR3: TGTGCCAGCAGCTTAGTAGCGGGGTACACAGATACGCAGTATTTT. It codes for CASSLVAGYTDTQYF. Full variable domain (rest looked up from reference TRBV7-2 and TRBJ2-3): GAGVSQSPSNKVTEKGKDVELRCDPISGHTALYWYRQSLGQGLEFLIYFQGNSAPDKSGLPSDRFSAERTGGSVSTLTIQRTQQEDSAVYLCASSLVAGYTDTQYFGPGTRLTVL.

V usage is TRBV7-9 and J usage is TRBJ2-1; the D gene could be TRBD1 or TRBD2 (6 bases each). Germline lookup yields CDR1 SEHNR and CDR2 FQNEAQ (reference sequence). This CDR3 spans 13 amino acids. Trimming took off 5 bases at V and 3 bases at J, with 8 bases between the two ends. The CDR3 bases are TGTGCCAGCAGCGAGGGGGGCTACAATGAGCAGTTCTTC. This gives the protein CASSEGGYNEQFF.

The V and J genes are TRBV20-1 and TRBJ2-7, with TRBD2 matching over 7 bases. Germline V lookup: CDR1 DFQATT, CDR2 SNEGSKA (reference sequence). With V trimmed by 2 bases and J by 3 bases, 19 bases remained unmatched. The CDR3 sequence is 18 residues long. CDR3: CSARSISIWAGAFYEQYF. Written as DNA, the CDR3 is TGCAGTGCTAGAAGCATCTCCATCTGGGCGGGAGCTTTCTACGAGCAGTACTTC.

This clonotype turned up a few times. The CDR3 region is CASSFRADEQFF. The CDR3 nucleotides read TGTGCCAGCAGTTTCAGGGCCGATGAGCAGTTCTTC. The chain has TRBV12-3 or TRBV12-4 and TRBJ2-1; a weak D match, TRBD1 (5 bases). Trimming took off 3 bases at V and 8 bases at J, with 8 bases between the two ends. This CDR3 is built from 12 residues.

This clonotype has more than one count but fewer than ten. The chain uses TRBV5-5 and TRBJ1-6, with D possibly being TRBD1 (5 bases). CDR3 length: 13 residues. Per the germline V gene, CDR1 is SGHKS and CDR2 is YYEKEE (reference sequence). Trimming removed 6 bases from V and 7 bases from J, with 11 bases in between. The CDR3 region is CASTQVFNSPLHF. Written as DNA, the CDR3 is TGTGCCAGCACACAGGTGTTCAATTCACCCCTCCACTTT.

This clonotype was counted between two and nine times. The chain recombines TRBV12-3 or TRBV12-4 with TRBJ1-1; no clear D gene. V was trimmed by 5 bases and J by 1 base, leaving 8 bases between them. This CDR3 comprises 13 residues. CDR3 in DNA: TGTGCCAGCAGTCTCGACACGAACACTGAAGCTTTCTTT. Amino acids: CASSLDTNTEAFF.

In this sample, this clonotype turned up a few times. This sequence joins TRBV5-6 and TRBJ2-7; 8 bases are a match to TRBD1. CDR3 length: 15 residues. Germline values: CDR1 SGHDT, CDR2 YYEEEE. The V gene end was trimmed by 0 bases and the J gene end by 5 bases; junction bases not matched to a gene: 7. Here the CDR3 reads CASSLVVTGVDEQYF. The CDR3 DNA sequence: TGTGCCAGCAGCTTGGTTGTGACAGGGGTGGACGAGCAGTACTTC.

This clonotype was seen a handful of times. CDR3 region: CASSFSQYEQYF. For the CDR3, the DNA is TGTGCCAGCAGTTTTAGTCAGTACGAGCAGTACTTC. This rearrangement joins TRBV12-3 or TRBV12-4 to TRBJ2-7; D gene uncertain. There are 12 residues in the CDR3. The ends were cut back, 3 bases at V and 4 bases at J, with 7 bases in the middle.

V is TRBV20-1 and J is TRBJ2-7, with D possibly matching TRBD2 (6 bases). The length of the CDR3 is 15 residues. Germline CDR1 and CDR2: DFQATT and SNEGSKA (reference sequence). With 3 bases removed from V and 1 base from J, the gap between germline ends came to 16 bases. CDR3 nucleotide sequence: TGCAGTGCTAGGTGGGGGAGGAAGGGGTCCTACGAGCAGTACTTC. Translated, it gives CSARWGRKGSYEQYF.

The sample holds a few counts of this clonotype. This sequence joins TRBV5-1 and TRBJ1-1; possible D gene TRBD1, 6 bases. Looked up from germline, CDR1 is SGHRS and CDR2 is YFSETQ. V was clipped by 1 base and J by 4 bases, with 14 bases between them. The CDR3 has 15 residues. CDR3 sequence (DNA): TGCGCCAGCAGCTTGACAGGGAGAAGGAGCACTGAAGCTTTCTTT. This encodes CASSLTGRRSTEAFF.

The chain carries TRBV12-3 or TRBV12-4 and TRBJ1-4; 7 bases fit TRBD1. V lost 3 bases, J lost 8 bases, and 6 bases stayed unmatched. The CDR3 consists of 14 residues. The CDR3 spells CASSLGQGGEKLFF. CDR3 sequence (DNA): TGTGCCAGCAGTTTGGGGCAGGGGGGCGAAAAACTGTTTTTT.

The chain couples TRBV28 to TRBJ2-4, with D maybe TRBD1 (5 bases). V was shortened by 3 bases and J by 0 bases, with 18 bases between the two germline ends. Germline values: CDR1 MDHEN, CDR2 SYDVKM. The CDR3 extends over 18 amino acids. For the CDR3, the DNA is TGTGCCAGCAGTTTCACCGGGTACAGGAATCTAGCCAAAAACATTCAGTACTTC. It is translated as CASSFTGYRNLAKNIQYF.

The chain joins TRBV30 to TRBJ1-1; D gene unclear. The CDR3 extends over 15 amino acids. CDR1 and CDR2 (germline): GTSNPN, SVGIG (reference sequence). The germline V and J ends were trimmed by 3 bases and 4 bases, with 18 bases remaining between them. The DNA for the CDR3 is TGTGCCTGGAGCCCCGAATTACAGTGGCTCACTGAAGCTTTCTTT. Translated, it gives CAWSPELQWLTEAFF.

This clonotype was detected only a few times. The chain has TRBV7-2 and TRBJ2-3; 14 bases agree with TRBD2. Per the germline V gene, CDR1 is SGHTA and CDR2 is FQGNSA. CDR3 length: 16 residues. Trimming removed 5 bases from V and 6 bases from J; junction bases left unmatched: 7. Here the CDR3 reads CASSPRLAGGFDTQYF. DNA for the CDR3: TGTGCCAGCAGCCCCAGACTAGCGGGGGGGTTTGATACGCAGTATTTT.

The chain links TRBV6-5 to TRBJ2-5; tentatively, D is TRBD1 (6 bases). CDR1 MNHEY and CDR2 SVGAGI come from the germline V gene. V shed 2 bases and J shed 5 bases, with 24 bases lying between them. CDR3 size: 18 residues. The CDR3 DNA reads TGTGCCAGCAGTTACCGGCTAATGGGCAGGGGAGTGGTCGAGACCCAGTACTTC. Translating gives CASSYRLMGRGVVETQYF.

A few counts support this clonotype. The chain is built from TRBV9 and TRBJ1-6; D is ambiguous. Germline CDR1 and CDR2: SGDLS and YYNGEE. V lost 4 bases and J 10 bases, leaving 21 bases between the germline ends. CDR3 length: 16 residues. CDR3 residues: CASSPQPGRPESPLHF. The CDR3, as DNA: TGTGCCAGCAGCCCCCAGCCCGGCAGGCCGGAGTCACCCCTCCACTTT.

The sample holds a few counts of this clonotype. The CDR3 is CASKAGGPEETQYF. The DNA of the CDR3 is TGTGCCAGCAAAGCGGGAGGGCCGGAAGAGACCCAGTACTTC. The chain links TRBV12-1 to TRBJ2-5; TRBD2 reflects the table's D call only, with no check against the DNA. TRBV12-1 is a pseudogene segment. This CDR3 is built from 14 residues.

This chain connects TRBV12-3 or TRBV12-4 to TRBJ2-4; D unclear. The CDR3 consists of 12 residues. The germline V and J ends were trimmed by 3 bases and 4 bases, with 4 bases remaining between them. CDR3 region: CASSFRKNIQYF. DNA of the CDR3: TGTGCCAGCAGTTTTCGGAAAAACATTCAGTACTTC.

This chain links TRBV27 with TRBJ2-7; D gene uncertain. Germline-derived CDR1 and CDR2 are MNHEY and SMNVEV (reference sequence). The CDR3 contains 18 residues. Trimming removed 0 bases from V and 1 base from J, with 19 bases in between. This CDR3 reads CASSLSGWGETESYEQYF. The CDR3 nucleotides are TGTGCCAGCAGTTTATCAGGGTGGGGTGAGACGGAGTCCTACGAGCAGTACTTC.

This clonotype was recorded many times. This rearrangement joins TRBV29-1 to TRBJ2-5, with D uncertain. The CDR3 has 11 amino acids. Germline V gene sequence: CDR1 SQVTM, CDR2 ANQGSEA. V lost 8 bases and J 0 bases, leaving 7 bases between the germline ends. CDR3 sequence: CSPLYQETQYF. CDR3 DNA sequence: TGCAGCCCCCTCTACCAAGAGACCCAGTACTTC. The entire variable domain, with the rest obtained from reference TRBV29-1 and TRBJ2-5, is as follows: SAVISQKPSRDICQRGTSLTIQCQVDSQVTMMFWYRQQPGQSLTLIATANQGSEATYESGFVIDKFPISRPNLTFSTLTVSNMSPEDSSIYLCSPLYQETQYFGPGTRLLVL.

In its sample, this clonotype was seen a few times. J is TRBJ2-7 and V is TRBV5-1, with D unclear. The ends were cut back, 3 bases at V and 5 bases at J, with 15 bases in the middle. Germline-derived CDR1 and CDR2 are SGHRS and YFSETQ. The CDR3 extends over 14 amino acids. CDR3 region: CASSYIRGSHEQYF. Written as DNA, the CDR3 is TGCGCCAGCAGCTACATTCGAGGTAGTCACGAGCAGTACTTC.

This rearrangement joins TRBV5-1 to TRBJ1-3, with TRBD1 matching over 9 bases. V lost 4 bases to trimming and J lost 2 bases; unmatched junction nucleotides: 4. The CDR3 covers 15 residues. CDR1 is SGHRS, CDR2 YFSETQ, per germline. CDR3 residues: CASSERTGAGNTIYF. CDR3 DNA sequence: TGCGCCAGCAGCGAACGGACAGGGGCTGGAAACACCATATATTTT.